The source of this T cell receptor beta chain is a study of circulating CD8 cells and anti-PD-1 response in melanoma. About the study: About 55% of the 13 melanoma patients received first-line anti-PD-1 therapy.

Each library started from roughly 15 ng of total RNA using the QIAseq Immune Repertoire TCR panel. TCRdb called the reads again in MiXCR, with one record for every CDR3 protein. The data show approximately 470 distinct CDR3 sequences, with less than 6.5% seen just once and around 30% held by the top ten. By sample fraction, this clonotype is large. Its antigen is unknown. Study-wide findings and caveats: No tumor material was available, so peptide assays assessed reactivity. Published repertoire comparisons used only baseline and M1 samples from a small cohort with few responders. Previously treated and treatment-naive patients were pooled together.

From live CD3+CD8+TCRalphabeta+ cells, four PD-1 and/or TIGIT subsets were sorted. Trimming left V 4 bases short and J 0 bases short, with 13 bases between. The CDR3 runs to 15 residues. Germline CDR1 SGHTA, CDR2 FQGNSA. The receptor comes from a human donor with melanoma. The chain couples TRBV7-2 to TRBJ2-7; D call uncertain. The input for sequencing was CD8+ T cells from PBMCs, taken at baseline or after one month of anti-PD-1 therapy (not recorded which). The CDR3 region has the DNA TGTGCCAGCAGCTCAACGGCGGCCCCCTCCTACGAGCAGTACTTC. It codes for CASSSTAAPSYEQYF.